The source of this T cell receptor beta chain is a study of blood T cell repertoires in COVID-19. On the study more broadly: COVID-19 samples, acute and convalescent, were from the United States, Italy and Spain. PBMCs, B-cell-depleted T cells, or T cells were the source of the cDNA or gDNA that made up the material.

Generated by immunoSEQ multiplex PCR, the TCRdb table keeps only in-frame clones and is missing some. The table includes around 98,000 clones, 65% to 90% detected once. Unmatched junction bases numbered 8, after V lost 4 bases and J lost 4 bases. Germline lookup yields CDR1 SQVTM and CDR2 ANQGSEA. The length of the CDR3 is 14 residues. This receptor was taken from a man between 65 and 85 years old with active or convalescent COVID-19. The chain joins TRBV29-1 to TRBJ2-7; 9 nucleotides line up with TRBD1. Material: peripheral blood. The CDR3 sequence is CSVVSWTGVYEQYF. As DNA, the CDR3 is TGCAGCGTTGTATCTTGGACAGGGGTTTACGAGCAGTACTTC.